The clone carrying this T cell receptor beta chain has a single count. As originally analysed: Reference gene primer amplification yielded estimated nucleated cell counts. Assay used: immunoSEQ multiplex PCR; TCRdb lists only in-frame clones, some missing. V and J calls and clone size are given by that table; D and trimming were obtained from the DNA. The profile covers approximately 130,000 clones, with approximately 87% appearing a single time and about 2% taken by the ten largest. The V gene lost 5 bases and the J gene lost 6 bases, with 20 bases spanning the gap. The CDR3 contains 16 residues. Germline V CDR1 and CDR2: SGHTA, FQGNSA. This record belongs to a study of blood T cell repertoires in COVID-19. Study information: The origin of the acute and convalescent COVID-19 samples was the United States, Italy and Spain. The analysed material was cDNA or gDNA that came from T cells, B-cell-depleted T cells, or PBMCs.

This chain uses TRBV7-2 with TRBJ2-4; D ambiguous. This receptor was obtained from a woman aged 45-65 years with acute or convalescent COVID-19. Sequencing used peripheral blood. This chain's CDR3 is CASSPLAEKERNIQYF. In nucleotides, the CDR3 is TGTGCCAGCAGCCCTCTGGCTGAGAAGGAGCGAAACATTCAGTACTTC.